This TCR beta chain stems from a study of vaccination effects on CD4 cells after COVID-19. CDR1 SNHLY and CDR2 FYNNEI come from the germline V gene. The CDR3 spans 14 residues. The V and J ends lost 6 bases and 2 bases respectively, with 13 bases between them. This clone has a handful of counts. The antigen remains unidentified. Profiling relied on immunoSEQ multiplex PCR, and the TCRdb table lists in-frame clones only, not all of them. The table lists around 45,000 clones, about 80% of them singletons. Having been cultured for around nine days, the cells underwent CD4+ T cell isolation. The person's infection with SARS-CoV-2, confirmed by PCR, took place between March and December 2020. Each culture had half its medium swapped for IL-2 medium on days 3 and 7. Study results and caveats: Early timepoints after infection were absent, and convalescent patients were few in the study. Long after vaccination, the clones induced by infection and by vaccine shrank markedly in size.

This chain uses TRBV2 with TRBJ1-1; D is possibly TRBD1 (6 bases). The input for sequencing was CD4+ T cells from PBMCs cultured without peptide, taken before COVID-19 vaccination. The receptor comes from a human donor who had a prior SARS-CoV-2 infection. This chain's CDR3 is CASRGGIRNTEAFF. Written as DNA, the CDR3 is TGTGCCAGCAGAGGGGGGATAAGAAACACTGAAGCTTTCTTT.